The 13 T cell receptor beta chains below all came from one sample that was sequenced in a study of PD-L1 blockade in urothelial cancer. Sequenced by immunoSEQ multiplex PCR; TCRdb stores in-frame clones only, minus some. Here the sample spans about 50,000 clones, 75% to 90% being singletons. Time point specified: peripheral blood 6 weeks after treatment start. The sample here was PBMCs, taken around atezolizumab (anti-PD-L1) treatment. The source of these receptors is a man between 60 and 75 years old with urothelial cancer.

The chain combines TRBV7-2 with TRBJ2-1; possibly TRBD1 for D (5 bases). With 1 base removed from V and 12 bases from J, the gap between germline ends came to 13 bases. There are 13 residues in the CDR3. CDR1 and CDR2 from the germline V gene are SGHTA and FQGNSA. The CDR3 protein is CASSLGEDTMQFF. CDR3 nucleotides: TGTGCCAGCAGCTTAGGCGAGGACACGATGCAGTTCTTC.

The chain employs TRBV7-9 and TRBJ2-6; a weak D match, TRBD2 (5 bases). Germline CDR1 SEHNR, CDR2 FQNEAQ (reference sequence). V dropped 4 bases and J dropped 1 base, with 20 bases sitting between them. The CDR3 spans 19 residues. CDR3 sequence reads: CASSSRGREYYSGANVLTF. DNA for the CDR3: TGTGCCAGCAGCTCCCGGGGTCGAGAGTACTATTCTGGGGCCAACGTCCTGACTTTC.

The CDR3 loop reads CASSSQAGGISNQPQHF. CDR3 bases: TGTGCCAGCAGTTCGCAGGCGGGTGGGATAAGCAATCAGCCCCAGCATTTT. This chain connects TRBV27 to TRBJ1-5; D gene uncertain. Germline-derived CDR1 and CDR2 are MNHEY and SMNVEV (reference sequence). V shed 4 bases and J shed 1 base, with 17 bases lying between them. The CDR3 contains 17 residues.

The rearrangement links TRBV5-1 to TRBJ2-1, with 8 bases identical to TRBD2. The CDR3 sequence is 15 residues long. The germline V gene has CDR1 SGHRS and CDR2 YFSETQ. Trimming took 3 bases from V and 2 from J; bases not matched to a gene: 4. The CDR3 sequence: CASSSGGTPYNEQFF. The CDR3 DNA is TGCGCCAGCAGCTCGGGGGGGACCCCCTACAATGAGCAGTTCTTC.

The rearrangement uses TRBV5-1 and TRBJ2-6; no definite D call. There are 16 residues in the CDR3. From germline, CDR1 is SGHRS and CDR2 YFSETQ. V was cut by 1 base and J by 0 bases, with 8 bases left in between. CDR3 sequence (DNA): TGCGCCAGCAGCTTGTGGCAATACTCTGGGGCCAACGTCCTGACTTTC. Translated: CASSLWQYSGANVLTF. Looking up the rest from reference TRBV5-1 and TRBJ2-6 gives the full variable domain: KAGVTQTPRYLIKTRGQQVTLSCSPISGHRSVSWYQQTPGQGLQFLFEYFSETQRNKGNFPGRFSGRQFSNSRSEMNVSTLELGDSALYLCASSLWQYSGANVLTFGAGSRLTVL.

The rearrangement uses TRBV9 and TRBJ2-3; tentative D call: TRBD2 (6 bases). The germline V gene has CDR1 SGDLS and CDR2 YYNGEE. V was pared by 3 bases and J by 2 bases, with 13 bases between. CDR3 length: 15 amino acids. The chain's CDR3 is CASSAGGGDTDTQYF. CDR3 DNA: TGTGCCAGCAGCGCGGGTGGCGGGGACACAGATACGCAGTATTTT.

The genes are TRBV19 and TRBJ2-5; TRBD2 aligns across 10 bases. CDR3 length: 17 amino acids. Germline lookup yields CDR1 LNHDA and CDR2 SQIVND (reference sequence). The J segment lost 4 bases and the V segment lost 1 base, leaving 9 bases of the junction unmatched. The CDR3 region has the DNA TGTGCCAGTAGTATAGTGGCAAGTAGCGGGGGGCGAGAGACCCAGTACTTC. As protein: CASSIVASSGGRETQYF.

The chain combines TRBV27 with TRBJ1-4, with D maybe TRBD1 (5 bases). The CDR3 covers 16 residues. The germline V gene encodes CDR1 MNHEY and CDR2 SMNVEV (reference sequence). V lost 1 base and J 8 bases, leaving 17 bases between the germline ends. CDR3 sequence reads: CASSLYPRGEGEKLFF. The CDR3, as DNA: TGTGCCAGCAGTTTATACCCCCGAGGGGAGGGGGAAAAACTGTTTTTT. The whole variable domain, filled in from reference TRBV27 and TRBJ1-4, reads EAQVTQNPRYLITVTGKKLTVTCSQNMNHEYMSWYRQDPGLGLRQIYYSMNVEVTDKGDVPEGYKVSRKEKRNFPLILESPSPNQTSLYFCASSLYPRGEGEKLFFGSGTQLSVL.

The V gene is TRBV11-2, the J gene TRBJ2-5, with a possible D match to TRBD2 (5 bases). This CDR3 has 15 residues. Germline loops: CDR1 SGHAT, CDR2 FQNNGV. Trimming took off 2 bases at V and 5 bases at J, with 15 bases between the two ends. CDR3 coding DNA: TGTGCCAGCAGCTTATCTCCCGGAGCGGCCGAGACCCAGTACTTC. Translated, it gives CASSLSPGAAETQYF.

The chain has TRBV5-1 and TRBJ2-3; 7 positions match TRBD2. The CDR3 is 14 residues long. The trim removed 1 base at V and 1 base at J, leaving 0 bases unmatched. Germline V CDR1 and CDR2: SGHRS, YFSETQ. CDR3 protein: CASSLRGGTDTQYF. The DNA for the CDR3 is TGCGCCAGCAGCTTGCGGGGGGGCACAGATACGCAGTATTTT.

The chain employs TRBV5-1 and TRBJ1-1, with a tentative D call TRBD1 (5 bases). CDR1 is SGHRS and CDR2 is YFSETQ in the germline V gene. The length of the CDR3 is 13 residues. V was cut by 4 bases and J by 11 bases, with 18 bases left in between. This CDR3 is CASSSTGDPRAFF. CDR3 nucleotides: TGCGCCAGCAGCAGTACAGGTGATCCGAGGGCTTTCTTT. Supplemented by reference TRBV5-1 and TRBJ1-1, the full variable domain reads KAGVTQTPRYLIKTRGQQVTLSCSPISGHRSVSWYQQTPGQGLQFLFEYFSETQRNKGNFPGRFSGRQFSNSRSEMNVSTLELGDSALYLCASSSTGDPRAFFGQGTRLTVV.

The chain links TRBV4-2 to TRBJ2-5; 7 positions agree with TRBD2. The CDR3 covers 16 residues. Losses at the gene ends were 4 bases for V and 2 bases for J; bases not matched to a gene: 10. Germline assignment: CDR1 LGHNA and CDR2 YNFKEQ. The CDR3 DNA reads as TGTGCCAGCAGCCTCTCGGACACGCGGGGGCAAGAGACCCAGTACTTC. Translating gives CASSLSDTRGQETQYF.

CDR3 nucleotides: TGTGCCAGCTCACCGCAGGCCACCTTGAACACTGAAGCTTTCTTT. Its protein product is CASSPQATLNTEAFF. This chain uses TRBV18 with TRBJ1-1; D not certain. Between the trimmed V and J ends, which lost 3 bases and 0 bases, there was a span of 11 bases. Germline CDR1 KGHSH, CDR2 LQKENI. The CDR3 consists of 15 residues.